The 5 T cell receptor beta chains below come from one sample, sequenced in a study of blood T cell repertoires in COVID-19. Generated by immunoSEQ multiplex PCR, the TCRdb table keeps only in-frame clones and is missing some. The sample holds 200,000 to 250,000 clones; roughly nine tenths are singletons and the top ten take more than 10%. Sample: peripheral blood. Receptor source: a woman between 18 and 30 years old who had recovered from COVID-19.

This chain uses TRBV30 with TRBJ1-5, with TRBD1 matching 9 bases. After removal of 3 bases from V and 4 bases from J, the junction contained 1 base not matched to a gene. CDR1 and CDR2 from the germline V gene are GTSNPN and SVGIG (reference sequence). There are 13 residues in the CDR3. The DNA of the CDR3 is TGTGCCTGGAGGGACAGGGGAAATCAGCCCCAGCATTTT. It codes for CAWRDRGNQPQHF.

As for this clone: The junction does not match germline at one end; this may be a read error. This chain uses TRBV6-1 with TRBJ2-4; D is unclear. The CDR3 spans 14 residues. Germline V gene lookup returns CDR1 MNHNS and CDR2 SASEGT. The CDR3 DNA sequence: TGTGCCAGCAGGGAAGATCAATCGTCGGGCATTCAGTACTTC. Translating it yields CASREDQSSGIQYF.

J is TRBJ2-3 and V is TRBV25-1; 11 bases map to TRBD1. Germline V gene lookup returns CDR1 MGHDK and CDR2 SYGVNS. V lost 5 bases and J lost 8; bases outside the gene matches: 15. The CDR3 totals 17 residues. The CDR3 region has the DNA TGTGCCAGCAGTTCTCTACCGGACAGGGGGCCCAGTGGTACGCAGTATTTT. Translation gives CASSSLPDRGPSGTQYF.

This clone is a singleton in its sample. This chain links TRBV7-9 with TRBJ2-7; 7 nucleotides agree with TRBD1. V lost 10 bases and J lost 3; bases outside the gene matches: 9. The CDR3 has 13 residues. Per the germline V gene, CDR1 is SEHNR and CDR2 is FQNEAQ (reference sequence). Here the CDR3 reads CATRSGTDYEQYF. CDR3 bases: TGTGCCACCAGATCAGGGACAGACTACGAGCAGTACTTC.

The rearrangement joins TRBV2 to TRBJ1-1; D is unresolved. This CDR3 region has 14 residues. With 5 bases removed from V and 5 bases from J, the gap between germline ends came to 15 bases. The germline gives CDR1 SNHLY, CDR2 FYNNEI. The chain's CDR3 is CASSRGRTGTEAFF. The CDR3 DNA sequence: TGTGCCAGCAGTCGAGGGCGGACGGGGACTGAAGCTTTCTTT.